The sequence of this TCR beta chain was determined in a study of OX40 agonist ivuxolimab in advanced cancers. Sequenced by immunoSEQ multiplex PCR; TCRdb stores in-frame clones only, minus some. The data show some 79,000 clones, 92% seen once. This CDR3 has 15 residues. V lost 5 bases and J lost 2, with 12 bases in between. Germline CDR1 and CDR2: SGHVS and FQNEAQ. The chain combines TRBV7-8 with TRBJ2-2; the D is unclear. The sequence derives from an adult with an advanced solid tumor such as melanoma, head and neck, liver or kidney cancer. The source material was CD4+ or CD8+ T cells sorted from blood, sampled in a trial of the OX40 agonist ivuxolimab. CDR3 DNA: TGTGCCAGCAGCCTAAACCGGGCTAACACCGGGGAGCTGTTTTTT. Amino acid sequence: CASSLNRANTGELFF.